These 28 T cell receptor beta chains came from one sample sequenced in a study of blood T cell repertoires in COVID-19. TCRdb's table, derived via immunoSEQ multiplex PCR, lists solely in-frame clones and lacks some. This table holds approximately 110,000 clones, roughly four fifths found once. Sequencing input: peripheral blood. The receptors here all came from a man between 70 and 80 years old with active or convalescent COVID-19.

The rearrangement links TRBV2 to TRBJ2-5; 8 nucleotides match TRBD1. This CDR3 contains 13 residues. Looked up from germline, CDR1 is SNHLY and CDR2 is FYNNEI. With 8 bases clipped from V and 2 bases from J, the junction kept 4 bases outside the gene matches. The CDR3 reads CASGGTGQETQYF. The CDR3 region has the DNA TGTGCCAGCGGAGGGACAGGTCAAGAGACCCAGTACTTC.

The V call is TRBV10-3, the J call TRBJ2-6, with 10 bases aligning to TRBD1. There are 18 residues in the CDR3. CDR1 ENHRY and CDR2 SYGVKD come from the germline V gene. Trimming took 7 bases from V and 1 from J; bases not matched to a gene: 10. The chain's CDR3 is CAINPGQGSPSGANVLTF. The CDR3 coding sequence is TGTGCCATCAATCCGGGACAGGGGTCCCCATCTGGGGCCAACGTCCTGACTTTC.

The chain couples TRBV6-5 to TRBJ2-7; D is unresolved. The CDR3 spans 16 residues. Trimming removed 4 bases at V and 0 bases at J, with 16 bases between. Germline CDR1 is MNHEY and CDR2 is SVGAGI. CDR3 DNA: TGTGCCAGCAGTTTCCAGCTAGGCCCCCCCTCCTACGAGCAGTACTTC. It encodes CASSFQLGPPSYEQYF.

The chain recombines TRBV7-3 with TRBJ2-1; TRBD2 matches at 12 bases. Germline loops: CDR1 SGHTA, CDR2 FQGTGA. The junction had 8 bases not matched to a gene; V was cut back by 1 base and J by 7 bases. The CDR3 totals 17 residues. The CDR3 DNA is TGTGCCAGCAGCTTAAGCCCCGGACTAGCGGGACTAAATGAGCAGTTCTTC. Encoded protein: CASSLSPGLAGLNEQFF.

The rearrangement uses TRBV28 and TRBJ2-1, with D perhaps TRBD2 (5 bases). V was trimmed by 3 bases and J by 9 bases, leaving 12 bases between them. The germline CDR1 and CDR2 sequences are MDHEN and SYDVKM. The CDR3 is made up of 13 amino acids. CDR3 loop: CASSLSGLFEQFF. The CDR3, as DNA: TGTGCCAGCAGTTTGTCCGGACTTTTTGAGCAGTTCTTC.

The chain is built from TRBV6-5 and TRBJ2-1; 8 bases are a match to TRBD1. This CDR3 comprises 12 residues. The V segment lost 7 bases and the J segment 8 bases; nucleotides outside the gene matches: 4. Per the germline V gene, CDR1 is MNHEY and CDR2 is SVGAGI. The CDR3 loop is CASIGQGYEQFF. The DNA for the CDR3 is TGTGCCAGCATTGGACAGGGTTATGAGCAGTTCTTC.

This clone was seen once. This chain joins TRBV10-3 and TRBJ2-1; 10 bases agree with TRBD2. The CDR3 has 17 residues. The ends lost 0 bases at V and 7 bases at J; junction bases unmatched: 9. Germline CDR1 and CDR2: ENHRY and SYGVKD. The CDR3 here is CAISESWEREGRNEQFF. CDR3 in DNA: TGTGCCATCAGTGAGTCATGGGAGCGGGAGGGCCGGAATGAGCAGTTCTTC.

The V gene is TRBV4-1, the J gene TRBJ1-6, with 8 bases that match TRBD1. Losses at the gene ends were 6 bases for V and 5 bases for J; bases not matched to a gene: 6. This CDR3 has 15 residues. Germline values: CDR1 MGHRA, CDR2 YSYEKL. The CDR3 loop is CASRHPDRDNSPLHF. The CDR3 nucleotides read TGCGCCAGCAGACACCCGGACAGGGATAATTCACCCCTCCACTTT.

Here the CDR3 DNA reads TGTGCCAGCAGTGAATCGGGGAATCAGCCCCAGCATTTT. The encoded protein is CASSESGNQPQHF. The rearrangement links TRBV25-1 to TRBJ1-5; D ambiguous. The CDR3 spans 13 residues. Germline V gene sequence: CDR1 MGHDK, CDR2 SYGVNS. V was cut by 1 base and J by 4 bases, with 5 bases left in between.

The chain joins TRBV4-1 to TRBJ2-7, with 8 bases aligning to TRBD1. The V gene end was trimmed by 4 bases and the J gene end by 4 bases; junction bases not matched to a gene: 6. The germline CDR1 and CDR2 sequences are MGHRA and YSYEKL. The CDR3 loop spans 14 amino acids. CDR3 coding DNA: TGCGCCAGCAGCCCAGGACAGGGCACGTACGAGCAGTACTTC. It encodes CASSPGQGTYEQYF.

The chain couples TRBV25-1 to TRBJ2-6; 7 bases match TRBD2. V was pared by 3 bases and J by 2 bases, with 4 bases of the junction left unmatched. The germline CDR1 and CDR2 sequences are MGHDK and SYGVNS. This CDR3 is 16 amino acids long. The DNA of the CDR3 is TGTGCCAGCAGTGACCCCGCGGGGGCTGGGGCCAACGTCCTGACTTTC. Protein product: CASSDPAGAGANVLTF.

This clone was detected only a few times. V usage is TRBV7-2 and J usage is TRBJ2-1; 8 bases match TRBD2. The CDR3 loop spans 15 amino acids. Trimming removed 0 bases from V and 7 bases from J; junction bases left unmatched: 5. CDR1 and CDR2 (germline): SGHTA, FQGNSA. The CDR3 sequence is CASSLASGVSNEQFF. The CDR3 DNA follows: TGTGCCAGCAGCTTAGCTAGCGGGGTTAGTAATGAGCAGTTCTTC.

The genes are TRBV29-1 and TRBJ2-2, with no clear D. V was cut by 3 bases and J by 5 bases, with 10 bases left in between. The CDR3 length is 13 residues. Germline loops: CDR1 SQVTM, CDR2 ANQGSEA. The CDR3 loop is CSVDPSQTGELFF. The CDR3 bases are TGCAGCGTTGACCCCAGTCAGACCGGGGAGCTGTTTTTT.

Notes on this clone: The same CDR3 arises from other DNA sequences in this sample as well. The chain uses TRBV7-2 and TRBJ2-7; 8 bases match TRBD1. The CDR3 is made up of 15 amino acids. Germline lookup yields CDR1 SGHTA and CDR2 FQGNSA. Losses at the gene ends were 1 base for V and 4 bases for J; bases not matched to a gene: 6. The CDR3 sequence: CASSLDGQGFYEQYF. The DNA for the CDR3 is TGTGCCAGCAGCTTAGACGGACAGGGATTTTACGAGCAGTACTTC.

As DNA, the CDR3 is TGTGCCAGCGCCCTCAGCGGACCAACAAGAAACACCATATATTTT. Protein product: CASALSGPTRNTIYF. The chain joins TRBV6-5 to TRBJ1-3, with D unresolved. CDR1 and CDR2 (germline): MNHEY, SVGAGI. V was trimmed by 8 bases and J by 5 bases, leaving 19 bases between them. The CDR3 is 15 amino acids.

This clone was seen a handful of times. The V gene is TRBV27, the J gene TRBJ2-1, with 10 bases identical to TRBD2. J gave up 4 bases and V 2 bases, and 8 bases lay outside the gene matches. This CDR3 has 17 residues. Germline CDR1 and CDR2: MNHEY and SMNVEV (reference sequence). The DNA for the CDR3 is TGTGCCAGCAGTTTAGCCACTAGCGGGAAATTTTACAATGAGCAGTTCTTC. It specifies CASSLATSGKFYNEQFF.

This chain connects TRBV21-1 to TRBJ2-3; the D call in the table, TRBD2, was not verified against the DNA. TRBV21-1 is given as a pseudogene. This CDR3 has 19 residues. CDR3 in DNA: TGTGCCAGCAGCAAAGCGTGGTCTAGCGGGGGAGTGGTTTCAGATACGCAGTATTTT. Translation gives CASSKAWSSGGVVSDTQYF.

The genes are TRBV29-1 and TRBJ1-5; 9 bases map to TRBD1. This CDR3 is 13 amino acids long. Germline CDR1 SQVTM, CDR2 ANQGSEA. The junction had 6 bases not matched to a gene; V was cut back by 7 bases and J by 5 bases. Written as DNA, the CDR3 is TGCAGCGCATCGACAGGGGGTTATCAGCCCCAGCATTTT. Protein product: CSASTGGYQPQHF.

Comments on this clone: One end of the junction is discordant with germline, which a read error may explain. As DNA, the CDR3 is TGTGCTAGCAGCTCGGGGCCCCTAGCGGGGGGTGAGACCCAGTACTTC. It yields the protein CASSSGPLAGGETQYF. The chain combines TRBV7-7 with TRBJ2-5; 11 nucleotides line up with TRBD2. The CDR3 is made up of 16 amino acids. Per germline, CDR1 SSHAT and CDR2 FNYEAQ (reference sequence).

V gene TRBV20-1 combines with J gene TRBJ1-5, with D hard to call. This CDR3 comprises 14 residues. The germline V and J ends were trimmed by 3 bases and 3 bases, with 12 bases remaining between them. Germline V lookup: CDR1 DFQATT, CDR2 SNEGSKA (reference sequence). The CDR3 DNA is TGCAGTGCTAGTTTCAGTTTCGCCAATCAGCCCCAGCATTTT. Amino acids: CSASFSFANQPQHF.

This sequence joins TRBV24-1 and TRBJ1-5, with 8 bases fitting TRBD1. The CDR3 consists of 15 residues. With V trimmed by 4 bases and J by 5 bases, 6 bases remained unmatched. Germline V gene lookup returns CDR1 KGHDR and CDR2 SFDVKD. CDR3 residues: CATSEPRQGHQPQHF. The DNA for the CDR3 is TGTGCCACCAGTGAACCCAGACAGGGGCATCAGCCCCAGCATTTT.

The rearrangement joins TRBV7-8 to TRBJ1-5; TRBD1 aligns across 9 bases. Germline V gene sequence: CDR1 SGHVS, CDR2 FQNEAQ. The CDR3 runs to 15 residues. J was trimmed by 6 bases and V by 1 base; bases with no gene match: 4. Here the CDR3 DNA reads TGTGCCAGCAGCTTAGGGGACAGGGTCGGTCAGCCCCAGCATTTT. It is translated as CASSLGDRVGQPQHF.

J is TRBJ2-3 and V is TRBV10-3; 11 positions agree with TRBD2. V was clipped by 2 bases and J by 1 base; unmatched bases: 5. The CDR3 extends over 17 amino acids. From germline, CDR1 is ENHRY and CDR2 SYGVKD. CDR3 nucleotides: TGTGCCATCAGTGAGATAGCGGGGGGGACTCGCACAGATACGCAGTATTTT. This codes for CAISEIAGGTRTDTQYF.

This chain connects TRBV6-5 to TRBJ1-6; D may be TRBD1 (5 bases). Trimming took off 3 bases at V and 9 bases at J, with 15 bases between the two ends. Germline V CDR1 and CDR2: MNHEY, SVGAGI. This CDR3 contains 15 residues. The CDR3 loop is CASSYKGRWSSPLHF. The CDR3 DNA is TGTGCCAGCAGTTATAAGGGGCGTTGGAGTTCACCCCTCCACTTT.

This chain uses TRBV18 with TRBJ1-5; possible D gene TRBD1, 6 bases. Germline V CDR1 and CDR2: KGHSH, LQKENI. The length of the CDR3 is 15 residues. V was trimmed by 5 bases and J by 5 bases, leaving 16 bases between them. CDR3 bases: TGTGCCAGCTCAATCCAACAGGGACAAGATCAGCCCCAGCATTTT. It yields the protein CASSIQQGQDQPQHF.

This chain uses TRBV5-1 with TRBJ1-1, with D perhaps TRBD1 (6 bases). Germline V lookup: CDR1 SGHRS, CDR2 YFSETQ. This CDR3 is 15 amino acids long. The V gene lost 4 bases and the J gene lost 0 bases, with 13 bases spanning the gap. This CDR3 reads CASSQQGQMNTEAFF. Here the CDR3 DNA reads TGCGCCAGCAGCCAACAGGGTCAGATGAACACTGAAGCTTTCTTT.

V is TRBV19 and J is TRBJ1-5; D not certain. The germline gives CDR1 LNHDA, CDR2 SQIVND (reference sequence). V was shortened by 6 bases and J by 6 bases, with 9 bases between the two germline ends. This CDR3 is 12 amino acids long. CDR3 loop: CASRFGGQPQHF. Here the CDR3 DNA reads TGTGCCAGTAGGTTCGGCGGTCAGCCCCAGCATTTT.

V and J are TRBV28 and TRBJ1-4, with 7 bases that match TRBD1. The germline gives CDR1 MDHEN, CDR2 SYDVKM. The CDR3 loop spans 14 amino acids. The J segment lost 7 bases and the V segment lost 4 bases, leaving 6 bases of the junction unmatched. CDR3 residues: CASSYRGWGEKLFF. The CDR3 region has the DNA TGTGCCAGCAGTTACAGGGGTTGGGGTGAAAAACTGTTTTTT.